What follows describes a single T cell receptor beta chain. This specimen belongs to a study of blood T cell repertoires in COVID-19. Study information: From the United States, Italy and Spain came samples of acute and convalescent COVID-19. In each case, the material was cDNA or gDNA derived from T cells, B-cell-depleted T cells, or PBMCs.

As handled by the study authors: Amplification with reference gene primers provided the estimates of nucleated cell counts. Assay: immunoSEQ multiplex PCR; the TCRdb copy retains only in-frame clones and omits some. The DNA was the basis for D and trimming; V, J and clone size are from that table. The table records 40,000 to 60,000 clones, roughly 86% of them present only once. There are 16 residues in the CDR3. CDR1 is SGHDT, CDR2 YYEEEE, per germline. Trimming removed 6 bases at V and 7 bases at J, with 22 bases between. V is TRBV5-6 and J is TRBJ2-2; D is unresolved. The sequenced material came from peripheral blood. The clonotype comes from a man older than 75 with active COVID-19. CDR3 nucleotides: TGTGCCAGCACCCAGGATTTGACCGGCGAGTTCGGGGAGCTGTTTTTT. Its protein product is CASTQDLTGEFGELFF.